Presented here are 5 T cell receptor beta chains from one specimen sequenced in a study of cytomegalovirus exposure and HLA in healthy donors. The PCR was carried out with 60 Vbeta primers and 13 Jbeta primers. The repertoire was sequenced with immunoSEQ multiplex PCR; TCRdb's copy has only in-frame clones and lacks some. The data contain some 79,000 clones, around 78% of them singletons. The specimen was PBMCs. All receptors derive from a male donor in good health and CMV-seropositive.

The gene calls are TRBV11-3 and TRBJ2-1; perhaps TRBD1 as D (6 bases). The V and J ends lost 0 bases and 4 bases respectively, with 19 bases between them. The CDR3 runs 18 residues. Germline V CDR1 and CDR2: SGHNT, YENEEA. This CDR3 reads CASSLDQGGTKNYNEQFF. CDR3 in DNA: TGTGCCAGCAGCTTAGATCAGGGTGGGACAAAGAATTACAATGAGCAGTTCTTC.

The chain uses TRBV15 and TRBJ2-1, with a tentative D call TRBD2 (6 bases). Looked up from germline, CDR1 is LNHNV and CDR2 is YYDKDF (reference sequence). The CDR3 consists of 17 residues. V was shortened by 0 bases and J by 0 bases, with 12 bases between the two germline ends. CDR3 in amino acids: CATSRDYAGSSYNEQFF. CDR3 sequence (DNA): TGTGCCACCAGCAGAGATTATGCGGGGTCCTCCTACAATGAGCAGTTCTTC.

This sequence joins TRBV10-3 and TRBJ2-3; 7 bases fit TRBD2. The junction had 12 bases not matched to a gene; V was cut back by 10 bases and J by 2 bases. The CDR3 extends over 15 amino acids. CDR1 is ENHRY, CDR2 SYGVKD, per germline. CDR3 nucleotide sequence: TGTGCCACTCTTCGGACTAGTCTAAACACAGATACGCAGTATTTT. Encoded protein: CATLRTSLNTDTQYF.

The chain links TRBV7-3 to TRBJ2-1; 8 positions match TRBD1. The CDR3 totals 13 residues. Per germline, CDR1 SGHTA and CDR2 FQGTGA. After removal of 5 bases from V and 9 bases from J, the junction contained 6 bases not matched to a gene. The DNA of the CDR3 is TGTGCCAGCAGCACAGGGACAGGCGGTGAGCAGTTCTTC. It translates to CASSTGTGGEQFF.

The chain links TRBV28 to TRBJ1-2, with TRBD1 as a possible D gene (5 bases). The CDR3 totals 18 residues. Germline V lookup: CDR1 MDHEN, CDR2 SYDVKM. V was shortened by 5 bases and J by 5 bases, with 27 bases between the two germline ends. The DNA for the CDR3 is TGTGCCAGCAGTCTACCCCACCCGGGGGAAAGAGGGGATTATGGCTACACCTTC. Its translation: CASSLPHPGERGDYGYTF.